Shown below are 19 T cell receptor beta chains from a single sample sequenced in a study of cytomegalovirus exposure and HLA in healthy donors. Vbeta (60) and Jbeta (13) primers were used in the PCR. Libraries were prepared by immunoSEQ multiplex PCR; TCRdb keeps only in-frame clonotypes and omits some of them. This sample has over 150,000 clones, with 80% found just once. The sample consisted of PBMCs. All receptors derive from a woman between 45 and 60 years old in good health and CMV-seronegative.

The V and J genes are TRBV2 and TRBJ2-1; 7 bases are a match to TRBD1. CDR3 size: 14 residues. With 6 bases clipped from V and 4 bases from J, the junction kept 6 bases outside the gene matches. Germline values: CDR1 SNHLY, CDR2 FYNNEI. CDR3 region: CASRDRSGYNEQFF. For the CDR3, the DNA is TGTGCCAGCAGGGACAGGTCGGGGTACAATGAGCAGTTCTTC.

The V call is TRBV28, the J call TRBJ2-7; D gene ambiguous. This CDR3 comprises 13 residues. Trimming removed 3 bases at V and 0 bases at J, with 6 bases between. Germline loops: CDR1 MDHEN, CDR2 SYDVKM. The CDR3 coding sequence is TGTGCCAGCAGTTTTTCAGGCTCCTACGAGCAGTACTTC. As protein: CASSFSGSYEQYF.

The genes are TRBV5-1 and TRBJ2-5, with D possibly being TRBD2 (7 bases). Germline assignment: CDR1 SGHRS and CDR2 YFSETQ. CDR3 length: 13 amino acids. V lost 4 bases and J lost 3, with 10 bases in between. The CDR3 coding sequence is TGCGCCAGCAGCCGGGGGGCTAAAGAGACCCAGTACTTC. Its protein product is CASSRGAKETQYF.

The chain joins TRBV10-3 to TRBJ2-1, with TRBD2 as a possible D gene (6 bases). V lost 1 base, J lost 7 bases, and 11 bases lay in between. CDR1 and CDR2 from the germline V gene are ENHRY and SYGVKD. The CDR3 loop spans 14 amino acids. DNA of the CDR3: TGTGCCATCAGTGAGTTGACTAGTGGGAATGAGCAGTTCTTC. This encodes CAISELTSGNEQFF.

The V gene is TRBV7-3, the J gene TRBJ2-3; 13 bases map to TRBD2. This CDR3 has 19 residues. Germline values: CDR1 SGHTA, CDR2 FQGTGA. The trim removed 5 bases at V and 2 bases at J, leaving 13 bases unmatched. CDR3 region: CASSRRLAGGLLHTDTQYF. Written as DNA, the CDR3 is TGTGCCAGCAGCCGCCGACTAGCGGGAGGCCTCCTCCACACAGATACGCAGTATTTT.

The chain joins TRBV5-1 to TRBJ2-5, with 7 bases that match TRBD2. The CDR3 runs 14 residues. Germline CDR1 SGHRS, CDR2 YFSETQ. Losses at the gene ends were 4 bases for V and 5 bases for J; bases not matched to a gene: 8. CDR3 DNA sequence: TGCGCCAGCAGCCCAACGGGGGGACGGGAGACCCAGTACTTC. Translating gives CASSPTGGRETQYF.

The chain joins TRBV5-6 to TRBJ2-7; the D gene is possibly TRBD1 (5 bases). There are 15 residues in the CDR3. The germline gives CDR1 SGHDT, CDR2 YYEEEE. Trimming took off 4 bases at V and 1 base at J, with 15 bases between the two ends. CDR3 loop: CASSPPGPISYEQYF. Written as DNA, the CDR3 is TGTGCCAGCAGCCCACCAGGGCCTATATCCTACGAGCAGTACTTC.

The chain has TRBV4-3 and TRBJ2-7; 7 bases are shared with TRBD1. The CDR3 totals 14 residues. In germline, CDR1 is LGHNA, CDR2 YSLEER. The ends lost 3 bases at V and 7 bases at J; junction bases unmatched: 9. CDR3 sequence (DNA): TGCGCCAGCAGCCATACCAGGGGGTCGGGGGAGCAGTACTTC. Translated: CASSHTRGSGEQYF.

The chain has TRBV15 and TRBJ2-2, with D possibly matching TRBD1 (5 bases). From germline, CDR1 is LNHNV and CDR2 YYDKDF (reference sequence). This CDR3 comprises 16 residues. V lost 0 bases and J lost 6, with 14 bases in between. Here the CDR3 reads CATSRDRPGSAGELFF. The CDR3 DNA is TGTGCCACCAGCAGAGATCGGCCAGGGTCGGCCGGGGAGCTGTTTTTT.

V and J are TRBV28 and TRBJ2-7; D gene ambiguous. This CDR3 comprises 12 residues. Trimming pared 7 bases from V and 0 bases from J, leaving 7 bases between. The V gene's germline CDR1 is MDHEN and CDR2 SYDVKM. CDR3 nucleotide sequence: TGTGCCAGCAAACCCAGCTCCTACGAGCAGTACTTC. It yields the protein CASKPSSYEQYF.

The V call is TRBV27, the J call TRBJ1-2, with 7 nucleotides matching TRBD1. Germline CDR1 reads MNHEY; CDR2 reads SMNVEV (reference sequence). CDR3 length: 13 residues. V lost 3 bases to trimming and J lost 7 bases; unmatched junction nucleotides: 5. CDR3 in DNA: TGTGCCAGCAGTTTCCGACAGGGCCTTGGCTACACCTTC. It encodes CASSFRQGLGYTF.

CDR3 DNA sequence: TGTGCCAGCAGCTATAACTTAGAGAATGAAAAACTGTTTTTT. Residues: CASSYNLENEKLFF. The J gene is TRBJ1-4, the V gene TRBV7-9; no clear D gene. The CDR3 runs 14 residues. V was shortened by 4 bases and J by 5 bases, with 11 bases between the two germline ends. Germline-derived CDR1 and CDR2 are SEHNR and FQNEAQ (reference sequence).

This clone was counted a single time. V gene TRBV11-1 combines with J gene TRBJ2-7; weak D call: TRBD2 (6 bases). The length of the CDR3 is 16 residues. Germline-derived CDR1 and CDR2 are SGHAT and FQDESV (reference sequence). Trimming left V 1 base short and J 3 bases short, with 16 bases between. This CDR3 is CASSLEGRIVSYEQYF. The DNA for the CDR3 is TGTGCCAGCAGCTTAGAAGGGAGGATAGTAAGCTACGAGCAGTACTTC.

The rearrangement uses TRBV18 and TRBJ2-7; D remains ambiguous. Germline assignment: CDR1 KGHSH and CDR2 LQKENI. CDR3 length: 11 amino acids. V was clipped by 5 bases and J by 2 bases, with 4 bases between them. For the CDR3, the DNA is TGTGCCAGCTCAAACACCTACGAGCAGTACTTC. Its translation is CASSNTYEQYF.

This clone has a handful of counts. The chain employs TRBV28 and TRBJ2-7, with 11 bases identical to TRBD1. CDR3 length: 15 amino acids. Trimming removed 3 bases from V and 6 bases from J; junction bases left unmatched: 7. Germline values: CDR1 MDHEN, CDR2 SYDVKM. This chain's CDR3 is CASSFRGTGGIEQYF. The CDR3 DNA reads as TGTGCCAGCAGTTTTAGGGGGACAGGGGGTATCGAGCAGTACTTC.

The rearrangement links TRBV9 to TRBJ1-4; no clear D. Germline V gene sequence: CDR1 SGDLS, CDR2 YYNGEE. CDR3 length: 16 residues. V was pared by 2 bases and J by 1 base, with 12 bases between. CDR3 loop: CASSVGQPVTNEKLFF. The DNA for the CDR3 is TGTGCCAGCAGCGTGGGCCAGCCTGTAACTAATGAAAAACTGTTTTTT. Using reference TRBV9 and TRBJ1-4 for the parts outside the CDR3, the full variable domain is DSGVTQTPKHLITATGQRVTLRCSPRSGDLSVYWYQQSLDQGLQFLIQYYNGEERAKGNILERFSAQQFPDLHSELNLSSLELGDSALYFCASSVGQPVTNEKLFFGSGTQLSVL.

This clone has more than one count but fewer than ten. The chain uses TRBV7-2 and TRBJ2-7, with D perhaps matching TRBD2 (5 bases). CDR1 is SGHTA and CDR2 is FQGNSA in the germline V gene. The length of the CDR3 is 15 residues. V lost 3 bases and J lost 3, with 15 bases in between. CDR3 in DNA: TGTGCCAGCAGCTTGAGGCAGGTCGGGGACTACGAGCAGTACTTC. This sequence encodes CASSLRQVGDYEQYF.

The gene calls are TRBV25-1 and TRBJ2-7; TRBD1 matches 7 bases. Trimming removed 7 bases from V and 4 bases from J; junction bases left unmatched: 7. CDR1 and CDR2 from the germline V gene are MGHDK and SYGVNS. This CDR3 is built from 13 residues. The CDR3 sequence: CASTRAGGYEQYF. The CDR3 DNA reads as TGTGCCAGCACAAGGGCAGGGGGTTACGAGCAGTACTTC.

The gene calls are TRBV6-9 and TRBJ1-2, with 8 bases fitting TRBD1. The V and J ends lost 3 bases and 1 base, in that order; junction bases with no gene match: 13. CDR3 length: 18 residues. CDR1 is MNHGY, CDR2 SVAAGI, per germline. CDR3 residues: CASSYPRQGPSLNYGYTF. The CDR3 DNA sequence: TGTGCCAGCAGTTACCCTAGACAGGGGCCATCACTTAACTATGGCTACACCTTC.